One T cell receptor (beta chain) is described in this entry. There is no known antigen for this receptor. One base away there is no much larger clone; base qualities are not given. This sample stems from a study of shared clonotypes between healthy human individuals (TCRdb year 2020). Context from the whole study: Two women and a few men aged 18 to 49 years were included in the cohort. To increase sequencing depth and limit assay-specific biases, different laboratories used diverse techniques to prepare libraries and sequence TCR repertoires. Blood TCR repertoires of five healthy adults were deeply sequenced to estimate repertoire size and the extent of clonotype sharing between individuals. Each donor's leukapheresis produced roughly between roughly 0.85 and 10 billion PBMCs.

Donors were healthy HIV-negative adults with no recently reported acute infections or vaccinations. All donors were Caucasian adults living in Nashville, Tennessee, USA. For unsorted samples, 90 million to 95 million PBMCs were counted, and genomic DNA was extracted using the QIAamp DNA Blood Mini kit. Blood was obtained by leukapheresis, after which PBMCs were separated by Ficoll-Histopaque density gradient centrifugation and cryopreserved in liquid nitrogen vapor phase. On the study overall, not on this receptor specifically: Sampling was limited to blood, and TCR repertoires in tissue likely differ from TCR repertoires in blood. The genetic and exposure-history diversity represented was limited by the small number of donors. Pairwise subsampling led to the expectation that sequencing depth would affect the degree of clonotype sharing among donors.

From cysteine to phenylalanine, the CDR3 is 15 amino acids long. The retained sequence is limited to the CDR3, 45 bases, with the frame set at the first base. According to the germline V gene, CDR1 reads SGHRS and CDR2 reads YFSETQ. The junction carries 17 bases between V and J, which are trimmed by 4 bases and 7 bases respectively. Using the deep immunoSEQ assay, TCR CDR3 regions were amplified from genomic DNA by multiplex PCR. Extracted genomic DNA from each cell subset was distributed evenly across all wells of several immunoSEQ 96-well plates, and each plate was treated as a replicate. For unsorted PBMC, each replicate PCR was loaded with roughly 330 ng genomic DNA, equivalent to about 33,000 T cell genomes. Ten immunoSEQ deep assay plates were used to sequence unsorted PBMC genomic DNA. Purified libraries were quantified with a Qubit 3.0 fluorometer, sized on a Bioanalyzer 2100, and re-quantified with the KAPA Library Quantification kit. Every immunoSEQ 96-well plate was sequenced on a dedicated single-read 150-cycle Illumina NextSeq 550 flow cell. Per the source publication's procedure: Because only junctional sequences without quality scores were contained in the immunoSEQ output, filtering matching that applied to full-length reads could not be performed. Sequences were annotated with PyIR, a Python wrapper for IgBLAST v1.9, using IMGT germline references to assign V/J genes and CDR3. Reads with weak V/J assignments (E-value above 1e-6), missing CDR3, stop codons, out-of-frame junctions, or ambiguous translated residues were removed. A V3J clonotype was defined by an identical inferred V gene, J gene, and CDR3 amino acid sequence. Percentage overlap between repertoires was computed as shared unique clonotypes divided by the size of the smaller repertoire. Richness of each repertoire was evaluated using RTK rarefaction, the Chao1 estimator, and Recon v2.1 estimates of unobserved clonotypes. TCRdb holds this immuneACCESS table with in-frame rearrangements only. Some clones are missing; in checked studies, unresolved V genes explain under half, and the rest has no known cause. That table gives V, J and clone size, and the DNA gave D and trimming. Here the sample has 450,000 to 600,000 clones; 70% to 80% occur a single time. In total, the top ten clones hold 13% of the sample.

The receptor was isolated from a middle-aged woman in good health. Some clones in this sample may be carry-over from other donors' samples. The sequenced material came from PBMCs. The sequence joins TRBV5-1 to TRBJ2-2; the D gene is not confidently resolved. The CDR3 here reads CASSLDGFNDGELFF. The DNA sequence reads TGCGCCAGCAGCCTCGATGGATTCAATGACGGGGAGCTGTTTTTT.